This T cell receptor (beta chain) was recovered during a study of cytomegalovirus exposure and HLA in healthy donors. CDR1 and CDR2 from the germline V gene are MRHNA and SNTAGT. V lost 1 base to trimming and J lost 6 bases; unmatched junction nucleotides: 8. The CDR3 consists of 18 residues. PCR involved 60 Vbeta and 13 Jbeta primers. Only in-frame clones appear in the TCRdb table, and some are missing; sequencing was by immunoSEQ multiplex PCR. The top ten hold over 2% of the sample, which has about 180,000 clones, about 86% seen once. Comment on this clone: Its antigen is unknown.

Whole-study findings and limits: In a later analysis, HLA-associated TCR beta chains were more clonally expanded than equally common others. The records held CMV serostatus as the only immune exposure information. Reported results showed that the classifier diagnosed cytomegalovirus status with high specificity and sensitivity.

The sample taken for sequencing was PBMCs. The V call is TRBV6-4, the J call TRBJ2-2, with 13 bases that match TRBD2. The receptor was derived from a woman under 40 in good health and CMV-seronegative. The CDR3, as DNA: TGTGCCAGCAGTGACTTTCGGACTAGCGGGAGACGCCCCGGGGAGCTGTTTTTT. It is translated as CASSDFRTSGRRPGELFF.